Listed here are 24 T cell receptor beta chains from one sample, sequenced in a study of T cells of healthy individuals. TCRdb re-derived calls from the 5' RACE reads in MiXCR, one entry per CDR3 protein. The sample has approximately 100,000 distinct CDR3 sequences; roughly a sixth are singletons. Receptors originate from a human donor in good health.

The chain employs TRBV6-5 and TRBJ2-1, with unresolved D. The length of the CDR3 is 13 residues. Germline values: CDR1 MNHEY, CDR2 SVGAGI. V dropped 2 bases and J dropped 4 bases, with 6 bases sitting between them. This chain's CDR3 is CASSYGAYNEQFF. CDR3 nucleotides: TGTGCCAGCAGTTACGGCGCGTACAATGAGCAGTTCTTC.

The chain recombines TRBV4-3 with TRBJ2-3; possibly TRBD1 for D (6 bases). V was shortened by 2 bases and J by 0 bases, with 15 bases between the two germline ends. Germline V lookup: CDR1 LGHNA, CDR2 YSLEER. The CDR3 sequence is 17 residues long. In nucleotides, the CDR3 is TGCGCCAGCAGCCAAACTACAGGGCCGGGTAGCACAGATACGCAGTATTTT. This encodes CASSQTTGPGSTDTQYF.

The J gene is TRBJ1-2, the V gene TRBV28; 10 nucleotides match TRBD1. The CDR3 sequence is 16 residues long. J gave up 8 bases and V 6 bases, and 15 bases lay outside the gene matches. Per germline, CDR1 MDHEN and CDR2 SYDVKM. The CDR3 loop reads CASRRAGTGATQGYTF. CDR3 sequence (DNA): TGTGCCAGCAGACGTGCCGGGACAGGGGCGACGCAGGGCTACACCTTC.

This clonotype was recorded a few times. The rearrangement joins TRBV10-3 to TRBJ2-7; 9 bases map to TRBD1. CDR1 is ENHRY, CDR2 SYGVKD, per germline. V lost 2 bases to trimming and J lost 4 bases; unmatched junction nucleotides: 12. CDR3 length: 17 amino acids. The CDR3 reads CAISEIPTDRGRYEQYF. The CDR3 DNA reads TGTGCCATCAGTGAGATTCCCACGGACAGGGGACGGTACGAGCAGTACTTC.

The table lists this clonotype with a few counts. This chain connects TRBV27 to TRBJ2-3, with a weak D call TRBD2 (6 bases). With 2 bases removed from V and 2 bases from J, the gap between germline ends came to 14 bases. This CDR3 spans 16 amino acids. Germline CDR1 is MNHEY and CDR2 is SMNVEV (reference sequence). CDR3 sequence (DNA): TGTGCCAGCAGTTTAGCCCCGGGACTCATCACAGATACGCAGTATTTT. Residues: CASSLAPGLITDTQYF.

The J gene is TRBJ2-5, the V gene TRBV12-3 or TRBV12-4, with 9 nucleotides matching TRBD2. This CDR3 comprises 15 residues. The ends lost 5 bases at V and 5 bases at J; junction bases unmatched: 9. As DNA, the CDR3 is TGTGCCAGCAGTGCCCGAGCGGGGGGAGAGGAGACCCAGTACTTC. Protein product: CASSARAGGEETQYF.

The gene calls are TRBV7-7 and TRBJ2-7; a possible D gene is TRBD2 (5 bases). This CDR3 region has 14 residues. The germline V gene has CDR1 SSHAT and CDR2 FNYEAQ (reference sequence). V lost 3 bases, J lost 1 base, and 10 bases lay in between. CDR3 residues: CASSLEPGSYEQYF. The CDR3 DNA follows: TGTGCCAGCAGCTTGGAACCGGGATCCTACGAGCAGTACTTC.

In its sample, this clonotype was seen a few times. V usage is TRBV10-2 and J usage is TRBJ2-2; 7 bases line up with TRBD1. The CDR3 runs 16 residues. Germline V lookup: CDR1 WSHSY, CDR2 SAAADI. With V trimmed by 7 bases and J by 6 bases, 14 bases remained unmatched. Here the CDR3 reads CASTTPGQVIAGELFF. CDR3 nucleotides: TGCGCCAGCACCACCCCCGGACAGGTTATTGCCGGGGAGCTGTTTTTT.

The count of this clonotype is one. The gene calls are TRBV3-1 and TRBJ2-5; possibly TRBD1 or TRBD2 for D (5 bases each). Germline V gene lookup returns CDR1 LGHDT and CDR2 YNNKEL (reference sequence). The CDR3 contains 15 residues. V dropped 3 bases and J dropped 7 bases, with 18 bases sitting between them. CDR3 loop: CASSQSDHGGGTQYF. The CDR3 DNA is TGTGCCAGCAGCCAGTCGGACCACGGTGGGGGGACCCAGTACTTC.

At least ten counts were recorded for this clonotype. The chain joins TRBV20-1 to TRBJ1-6, with D maybe TRBD1 (6 bases). V lost 5 bases, J lost 4 bases, and 21 bases lay in between. Germline CDR1 and CDR2: DFQATT and SNEGSKA (reference sequence). This CDR3 spans 17 amino acids. The CDR3 sequence: CSAAGGGGALYNSPLHF. The CDR3 bases are TGCAGTGCTGCAGGTGGGGGGGGCGCGCTGTATAATTCACCCCTCCACTTT.

This clonotype has a handful of counts. This chain connects TRBV20-1 to TRBJ2-2, with D unresolved. The CDR3 is 14 amino acids. The germline V and J ends were trimmed by 2 bases and 1 base, with 8 bases remaining between them. Per the germline V gene, CDR1 is DFQATT and CDR2 is SNEGSKA (reference sequence). Here the CDR3 reads CSARSTVNTGELFF. CDR3 in DNA: TGCAGTGCTAGATCGACTGTGAACACCGGGGAGCTGTTTTTT.

This clonotype was detected many times. One end of the junction does not line up with germline, which may come from a read error. The J gene is TRBJ1-2, the V gene TRBV6-2 or TRBV6-3, with a weak D call TRBD1 (5 bases). Looked up from germline, CDR1 is MNHEY and CDR2 is SVGEGT. The CDR3 totals 9 residues. For the CDR3, the DNA is TGTGCCAGCACCGGACGGGGGTTCTTC. This sequence encodes CASTGRGFF.

This clonotype turned up a few times. The rearrangement joins TRBV20-1 to TRBJ2-7; 9 bases fit TRBD1. Germline CDR1 is DFQATT and CDR2 is SNEGSKA (reference sequence). Trimming at V came to 3 bases and at J to 3 bases, leaving 3 bases not matched to a gene. The CDR3 totals 13 residues. The CDR3 spells CSARTTGGYEQYF. In nucleotides, the CDR3 is TGCAGTGCTAGGACGACAGGGGGCTACGAGCAGTACTTC.

A few counts support this clonotype. V usage is TRBV2 and J usage is TRBJ1-1, with TRBD1 matching 8 bases. The germline V gene encodes CDR1 SNHLY and CDR2 FYNNEI. The CDR3 spans 13 residues. With V trimmed by 7 bases and J by 1 base, 2 bases remained unmatched. This chain's CDR3 is CASTGTGNTEAFF. The CDR3 DNA is TGTGCCAGCACCGGGACAGGGAACACTGAAGCTTTCTTT. The variable domain in full, with the rest retrieved from reference TRBV2 and TRBJ1-1, is EPEVTQTPSHQVTQMGQEVILRCVPISNHLYFYWYRQILGQKVEFLVSFYNNEISEKSEIFDDQFSVERPDGSNFTLKIRSTKLEDSAMYFCASTGTGNTEAFFGQGTRLTVV.

J is TRBJ1-6 and V is TRBV27, with a tentative D call TRBD1 (6 bases). The germline V gene has CDR1 MNHEY and CDR2 SMNVEV (reference sequence). V gave up 3 bases and J gave up 6 bases, with 15 bases separating them. This CDR3 has 16 residues. The CDR3 region is CASSFLGARTNSPLHF. In DNA, the CDR3 is TGTGCCAGCAGTTTCTTGGGGGCCCGGACTAATTCACCCCTCCACTTT.

This clonotype was observed many times. V usage is TRBV6-6 and J usage is TRBJ2-1, with unresolved D. Germline CDR1 is MNHNY and CDR2 is SVGAGI (reference sequence). This CDR3 spans 11 amino acids. Trimming removed 5 bases from V and 10 bases from J, with 9 bases in between. The CDR3 here is CASSDFGEQFF. In DNA, the CDR3 is TGTGCCAGCAGTGACTTTGGCGAGCAGTTCTTC.

The rearrangement uses TRBV6-5 and TRBJ2-5; D gene ambiguous. This CDR3 is 11 amino acids long. The germline V gene encodes CDR1 MNHEY and CDR2 SVGAGI. V was trimmed by 2 bases and J by 5 bases, leaving 3 bases between them. The CDR3 loop is CASSYDETQYF. The CDR3 coding sequence is TGTGCCAGCAGTTACGACGAGACCCAGTACTTC.

This clonotype was recorded at least ten times. The chain has TRBV6-5 and TRBJ2-2, with TRBD1 matching 7 bases. The CDR3 sequence is 14 residues long. Trimming at V came to 7 bases and at J to 1 base, leaving 3 bases not matched to a gene. Germline loops: CDR1 MNHEY, CDR2 SVGAGI. DNA for the CDR3: TGTGCCAGCAAGAGGGGGCGGAACACCGGGGAGCTGTTTTTT. Its protein product is CASKRGRNTGELFF.

CDR3 amino acids: CASSLRTGWTEAFF. In nucleotides, the CDR3 is TGTGCCAGCAGCTTGAGGACAGGGTGGACTGAAGCTTTCTTT. V gene TRBV5-5 combines with J gene TRBJ1-1; 8 bases agree with TRBD1. J lost 5 bases, V lost 1 base, and 4 bases had no gene match. This CDR3 has 14 amino acids. The germline V gene has CDR1 SGHKS and CDR2 YYEKEE (reference sequence). The whole variable domain, filled in from reference TRBV5-5 and TRBJ1-1, reads DAGVTQSPTHLIKTRGQQVTLRCSPISGHKSVSWYQQVLGQGPQFIFQYYEKEERGRGNFPDRFSARQFPNYSSELNVNALLLGDSALYLCASSLRTGWTEAFFGQGTRLTVV.

The V and J genes are TRBV3-1 and TRBJ2-1, with TRBD2 matching over 10 bases. Germline-derived CDR1 and CDR2 are LGHDT and YNNKEL (reference sequence). The CDR3 totals 16 residues. J lost 1 base, V lost 2 bases, and 2 bases had no gene match. The CDR3 coding sequence is TGTGCCAGCAGCCAACAACTAGCGGGATCCTACAATGAGCAGTTCTTC. Its protein is CASSQQLAGSYNEQFF.

This clonotype was seen many times. The chain uses TRBV6-2 or TRBV6-3 and TRBJ2-3, with unresolved D. This CDR3 is built from 11 residues. Per the germline V gene, CDR1 is MNHEY and CDR2 is SVGEGT. The ends were cut back, 6 bases at V and 1 base at J, with 2 bases in the middle. The CDR3 sequence is CASRRTDTQYF. The CDR3 DNA follows: TGTGCCAGCAGACGCACAGATACGCAGTATTTT.

This clonotype occurred many times. The chain carries TRBV7-9 and TRBJ2-7, with a weak D call TRBD2 (6 bases). V was clipped by 2 bases and J by 5 bases, with 13 bases between them. The CDR3 is 14 residues long. CDR1 is SEHNR and CDR2 is FQNEAQ in the germline V gene (reference sequence). DNA for the CDR3: TGTGCCAGCAGCTTAAACGTGGGGGAGGACGAGCAGTACTTC. This translates into CASSLNVGEDEQYF.

This chain links TRBV20-1 with TRBJ2-3; the D gene is possibly TRBD2 (5 bases). CDR1 DFQATT and CDR2 SNEGSKA come from the germline V gene (reference sequence). The CDR3 has 14 residues. V shed 3 bases and J shed 0 bases, with 10 bases lying between them. The DNA of the CDR3 is TGCAGTGCTAGCCTAGCCCTGAGCACAGATACGCAGTATTTT. This encodes CSASLALSTDTQYF.

The chain recombines TRBV20-1 with TRBJ2-3, with D uncertain. Germline CDR1 is DFQATT and CDR2 is SNEGSKA (reference sequence). Trimming pared 1 base from V and 1 base from J, leaving 9 bases between. The CDR3 length is 14 residues. In nucleotides, the CDR3 is TGCAGTGCTAGAGCTATAGAAGGCACAGATACGCAGTATTTT. It encodes CSARAIEGTDTQYF.